The clone carrying this TCR beta chain was found a few times. The authors ran a second PCR of roughly 6 to 12 cycles using a sample-barcoded 5' primer and a J-beta primer mix. Each of the samples gave a minimum of 2.5 million paired-end reads that contained CDR3. MiXCR was run by TCRdb on the 5' RACE reads, yielding one entry per CDR3 protein. The data show around 710,000 distinct CDR3 sequences, approximately 39% seen once. The source of the sample is a study of blood T cells in healthy people across ages. Sequencing was performed on blood. The sequence was collected from a woman aged 60-75 years in good health.

The CDR3 nucleotides read TGTGCCAGCAGCTTGGGACTAGCGGGGGGCGGGGAGCAGTTCTTC. It yields the protein CASSLGLAGGGEQFF. The V and J genes are TRBV7-2 and TRBJ2-1; 15 bases match TRBD2. After removal of 3 bases from V and 10 bases from J, the junction contained 4 bases not matched to a gene. The germline CDR1 and CDR2 sequences are SGHTA and FQGNSA. CDR3 length: 15 amino acids.